The 17 T cell receptor beta chains below were found in one sample sequenced in a study of cytomegalovirus exposure and HLA in healthy donors. Primers: 60 Vbeta forward and 13 Jbeta reverse. The assay was immunoSEQ multiplex PCR, and TCRdb's table has in-frame clones only and misses some. The data contain about 38,000 clones, around three fifths of them singletons. Sequenced input: PBMCs. Receptors were obtained from a man between 50 and 59 years old in good health and CMV-seropositive.

The chain couples TRBV7-2 to TRBJ2-5, with D possibly TRBD2 on 7 matching bases. CDR1 and CDR2 from the germline V gene are SGHTA and FQGNSA. The CDR3 loop spans 17 amino acids. V shed 1 base and J shed 4 bases, with 19 bases lying between them. Written as DNA, the CDR3 is TGTGCCAGCAGCTTAGGAAAAGGGGGGGGGATCCTAGAGACCCAGTACTTC. Translation gives CASSLGKGGGILETQYF.

This clone was observed a handful of times. This chain joins TRBV29-1 and TRBJ1-4; maybe TRBD1 (6 bases). Germline CDR1 is SQVTM and CDR2 is ANQGSEA. The CDR3 extends over 15 amino acids. Trimming took 1 base from V and 7 from J, leaving 16 bases between them. The CDR3 region is CSVEASGTSGEKLFF. CDR3 nucleotides: TGCAGCGTTGAAGCCTCCGGGACAAGTGGTGAAAAACTGTTTTTT.

The CDR3 region has the DNA TGCGCCAGCAGCCTGGGACAGGGGCGGACCGGGGAGCTGTTTTTT. Translation gives CASSLGQGRTGELFF. The chain links TRBV4-1 to TRBJ2-2; 10 bases align to TRBD1. J was trimmed by 5 bases and V by 4 bases; bases with no gene match: 4. The CDR3 covers 15 residues. CDR1 MGHRA and CDR2 YSYEKL come from the germline V gene.

The chain uses TRBV5-8 and TRBJ2-2, with D possibly matching TRBD2 (7 bases). Germline assignment: CDR1 SGHTS and CDR2 YDEGEE. The CDR3 has 16 residues. V was clipped by 4 bases and J by 4 bases, with 17 bases between them. The CDR3 reads CASSQRGALFTGELFF. CDR3 DNA sequence: TGTGCCAGCAGCCAACGGGGGGCGCTCTTCACCGGGGAGCTGTTTTTT.

CDR3 in DNA: TGTGCCAGCAGCTTGGGACAGACGAACACCGGGGAGCTGTTTTTT. Amino acid sequence: CASSLGQTNTGELFF. The chain combines TRBV11-3 with TRBJ2-2; 7 positions match TRBD1. The V gene end was trimmed by 3 bases and the J gene end by 0 bases; junction bases not matched to a gene: 1. The length of the CDR3 is 15 residues. Looked up from germline, CDR1 is SGHNT and CDR2 is YENEEA.

This clone has just a few counts. The V and J genes are TRBV2 and TRBJ1-1; TRBD1 agrees at 10 bases. This CDR3 is 15 amino acids long. Germline values: CDR1 SNHLY, CDR2 FYNNEI. V gave up 10 bases and J gave up 7 bases; unmatched junction bases: 15. The CDR3: CATRGRTGGLNEAFF. The CDR3 nucleotides are TGTGCCACCAGAGGGCGGACAGGGGGATTAAATGAAGCTTTCTTT. Full variable domain (missing parts from reference TRBV2 and TRBJ1-1): EPEVTQTPSHQVTQMGQEVILRCVPISNHLYFYWYRQILGQKVEFLVSFYNNEISEKSEIFDDQFSVERPDGSNFTLKIRSTKLEDSAMYFCATRGRTGGLNEAFFGQGTRLTVV.

There are a few counts of this clone. The chain carries TRBV4-3 and TRBJ2-1; maybe TRBD1 (5 bases). With 3 bases removed from V and 0 bases from J, the gap between germline ends came to 9 bases. The germline V gene encodes CDR1 LGHNA and CDR2 YSLEER. This CDR3 has 15 residues. The CDR3 region is CASSQGLSSYNEQFF. CDR3 coding DNA: TGCGCCAGCAGCCAGGGGCTGAGCTCCTACAATGAGCAGTTCTTC.

This clone turned up a few times. This rearrangement joins TRBV13 to TRBJ2-1, with 10 bases that match TRBD1. This CDR3 is built from 15 residues. V lost 0 bases and J lost 8; bases outside the gene matches: 4. Germline values: CDR1 PRHDT, CDR2 FYEKMQ (reference sequence). This CDR3 is CASSLGSGTGDEQFF. CDR3 nucleotides: TGTGCCAGCAGCTTAGGTTCCGGGACAGGGGATGAGCAGTTCTTC.

The genes are TRBV4-3 and TRBJ2-5; 9 bases match TRBD2. The trim removed 0 bases at V and 4 bases at J, leaving 9 bases unmatched. The CDR3 sequence is 17 residues long. Germline CDR1 is LGHNA and CDR2 is YSLEER. Written as DNA, the CDR3 is TGCGCCAGCAGCCAAGATCTGGTAGTAGCGGGGGCAGAGACCCAGTACTTC. Translating gives CASSQDLVVAGAETQYF.

V usage is TRBV15 and J usage is TRBJ1-4; the D is unclear. Per germline, CDR1 LNHNV and CDR2 YYDKDF (reference sequence). The length of the CDR3 is 15 residues. V lost 5 bases to trimming and J lost 8 bases, with 18 bases between them. CDR3 nucleotides: TGTGCCACCAGCCTCACCGGGGTGGGGAGAGAAAAACTGTTTTTT. Encoded protein: CATSLTGVGREKLFF. The full variable domain, rest sourced from reference TRBV15 and TRBJ1-4, is DAMVIQNPRYQVTQFGKPVTLSCSQTLNHNVMYWYQQKSSQAPKLLFHYYDKDFNNEADTPDNFQSRRPNTSFCFLDIRSPGLGDTAMYLCATSLTGVGREKLFFGSGTQLSVL.

The chain combines TRBV28 with TRBJ1-2, with 7 positions matching TRBD1. J gave up 8 bases and V 2 bases, and 8 bases lay outside the gene matches. The CDR3 consists of 14 residues. Germline CDR1 reads MDHEN; CDR2 reads SYDVKM. As DNA, the CDR3 is TGTGCCAGCAGTTTAGTCCAGGGGGGAGACGGCTACACCTTC. Its translation: CASSLVQGGDGYTF.

This clone was seen only a few times. The chain has TRBV11-2 and TRBJ2-7, with 10 bases aligning to TRBD2. The CDR3 runs to 13 residues. V trimming: 4 bases; J trimming: 9 bases; junction bases outside the gene matches: 6. Germline lookup yields CDR1 SGHAT and CDR2 FQNNGV. The chain's CDR3 is CASSSSGGGGQYF. In DNA form, the CDR3 reads TGTGCCAGCAGCTCTAGCGGGGGCGGGGGGCAGTACTTC. The full variable domain, rest sourced from reference TRBV11-2 and TRBJ2-7, is EAGVAQSPRYKIIEKRQSVAFWCNPISGHATLYWYQQILGQGPKLLIQFQNNGVVDDSQLPKDRFSAERLKGVDSTLKIQPAKLEDSAVYLCASSSSGGGGQYFGPGTRLTVT.

V gene TRBV13 combines with J gene TRBJ1-1; TRBD1 aligns across 8 bases. Germline loops: CDR1 PRHDT, CDR2 FYEKMQ (reference sequence). The CDR3 is 13 amino acids. V shed 11 bases and J 4 bases; nucleotides not matched to a gene: 9. CDR3 DNA: TGTGCCTGCCGCCGGGACAGGCGCACTGAAGCTTTCTTT. Protein sequence: CACRRDRRTEAFF.

This clone was detected once. The V and J genes are TRBV6-5 and TRBJ1-2; maybe TRBD1 (6 bases). The V end was cut by 5 bases, the J end by 4 bases, with 8 bases between. The CDR3 extends over 12 amino acids. Germline V gene sequence: CDR1 MNHEY, CDR2 SVGAGI. The CDR3 protein is CASSLRGYGYTF. The DNA of the CDR3 is TGTGCCAGCAGTCTCAGGGGCTATGGCTACACCTTC.

V is TRBV11-3 and J is TRBJ2-7, with TRBD2 matching 9 bases. Looked up from germline, CDR1 is SGHNT and CDR2 is YENEEA. This CDR3 spans 15 amino acids. J was trimmed by 1 base and V by 5 bases; bases with no gene match: 6. The DNA of the CDR3 is TGTGCCAGCAGCCCGCGGGGGGGAATATCCTACGAGCAGTACTTC. Encoded protein: CASSPRGGISYEQYF.

The chain couples TRBV5-1 to TRBJ2-7; D uncertain. The CDR3 extends over 14 amino acids. Germline CDR1 reads SGHRS; CDR2 reads YFSETQ. Trimming took off 4 bases at V and 2 bases at J, with 13 bases between the two ends. The CDR3 region has the DNA TGCGCCAGCAGCGGCCCGCCAGGCGCCTACGAGCAGTACTTC. It encodes CASSGPPGAYEQYF.

In its sample, this clone was seen a few times. The V and J genes are TRBV4-1 and TRBJ2-5; D not resolved. Germline V gene sequence: CDR1 MGHRA, CDR2 YSYEKL. Trimming pared 4 bases from V and 5 bases from J, leaving 17 bases between. CDR3 length equals 15 residues. CDR3 sequence reads: CASSPQLHTSETQYF. CDR3 nucleotides: TGCGCCAGCAGCCCACAGCTCCATACCAGCGAGACCCAGTACTTC.